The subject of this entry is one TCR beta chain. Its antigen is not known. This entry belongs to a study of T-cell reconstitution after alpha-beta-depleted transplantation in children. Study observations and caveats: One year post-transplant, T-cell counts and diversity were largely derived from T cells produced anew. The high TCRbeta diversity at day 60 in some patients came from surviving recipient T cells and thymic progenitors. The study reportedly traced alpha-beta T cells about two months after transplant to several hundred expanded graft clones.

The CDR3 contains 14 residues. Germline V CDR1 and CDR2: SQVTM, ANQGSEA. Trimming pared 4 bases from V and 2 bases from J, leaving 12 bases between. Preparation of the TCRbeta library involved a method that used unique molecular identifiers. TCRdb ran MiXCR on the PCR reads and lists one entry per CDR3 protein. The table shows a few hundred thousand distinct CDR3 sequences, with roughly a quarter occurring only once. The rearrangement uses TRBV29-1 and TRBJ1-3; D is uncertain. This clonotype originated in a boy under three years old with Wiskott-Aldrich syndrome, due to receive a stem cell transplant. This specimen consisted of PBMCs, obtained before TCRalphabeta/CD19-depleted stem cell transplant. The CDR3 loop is CSVGSGRTGNTIYF. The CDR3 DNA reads TGCAGCGTTGGGTCAGGCAGAACTGGAAACACCATATATTTT. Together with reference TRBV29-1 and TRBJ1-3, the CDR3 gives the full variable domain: SAVISQKPSRDICQRGTSLTIQCQVDSQVTMMFWYRQQPGQSLTLIATANQGSEATYESGFVIDKFPISRPNLTFSTLTVSNMSPEDSSIYLCSVGSGRTGNTIYFGEGSWLTVV.